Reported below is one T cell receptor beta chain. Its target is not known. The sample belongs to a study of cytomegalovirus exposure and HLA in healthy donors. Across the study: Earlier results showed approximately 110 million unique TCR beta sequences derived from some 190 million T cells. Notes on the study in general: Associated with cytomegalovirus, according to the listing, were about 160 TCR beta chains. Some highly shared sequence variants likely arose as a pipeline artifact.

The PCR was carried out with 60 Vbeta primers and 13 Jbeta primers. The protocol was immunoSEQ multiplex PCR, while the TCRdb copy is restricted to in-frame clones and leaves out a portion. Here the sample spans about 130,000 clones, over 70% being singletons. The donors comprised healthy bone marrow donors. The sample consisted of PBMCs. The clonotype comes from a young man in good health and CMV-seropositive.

Here the CDR3 DNA reads TGTGCCAGCAGGACAACAGGGGACTATGGCTACACCTTC. Translating it yields CASRTTGDYGYTF. The V and J genes are TRBV6-1 and TRBJ1-2, with 7 bases aligning to TRBD1. Germline V lookup: CDR1 MNHNS, CDR2 SASEGT. The CDR3 has 13 amino acids. Unmatched junction bases numbered 4, after V lost 6 bases and J lost 3 bases.